This entry lists 2 T cell receptor beta chains sequenced from one sample in a study of cytomegalovirus exposure and HLA in healthy donors. The PCR was carried out with 60 Vbeta primers and 13 Jbeta primers. Using immunoSEQ multiplex PCR, the repertoire was profiled, and TCRdb retains in-frame clones only, with some absent. The data hold 150,000 or so clones, with approximately 71% observed a single time. Sequencing was performed on PBMCs. The receptor set was obtained from a man in his thirties or forties in good health and CMV-seropositive.

In this sample, this clone turned up once. CDR3 DNA sequence: TGTGCCAGCAGCGCTAGGCCGGGGCCCCGGGTTAGCGGGGTCGAGACCCAGTACTTC. Translation: CASSARPGPRVSGVETQYF. This sequence joins TRBV9 and TRBJ2-5; 8 nucleotides align to TRBD2. The V segment lost 3 bases and the J segment 5 bases; nucleotides outside the gene matches: 21. The V gene's germline CDR1 is SGDLS and CDR2 YYNGEE. The CDR3 has 19 residues.

CDR3 loop: CASSLRTGELFF. Written as DNA, the CDR3 is TGTGCCAGCAGCCTTAGAACCGGGGAGCTGTTTTTT. The genes are TRBV9 and TRBJ2-2, with D unclear. The V end was cut by 4 bases, the J end by 5 bases, with 6 bases between. Germline loops: CDR1 SGDLS, CDR2 YYNGEE. CDR3 length equals 12 residues.